The 25 T cell receptor beta chains presented below share a single source sample, sequenced in a study of Ad26.COV2.S vaccination and SARS-CoV-2 variants. TCRdb's table, derived via immunoSEQ multiplex PCR, lists solely in-frame clones and lacks some. Of 350,000 to 450,000 clones listed, 92% are singletons. The treatment here: around 19 received Ad26.COV2.S at low or high dose, single or two shots; 5 received placebo; per-sample allocation not given. Samples analyzed were those drawn on day 63 after the first vaccine or placebo injection. Specimen: peripheral blood, collected in a trial of Ad26.COV2.S vaccine versus placebo. The origin of the receptors is a person between 18 and 65 years old who received the Ad26.COV2.S COVID-19 vaccine or a placebo.

The chain joins TRBV7-9 to TRBJ2-3; D may correspond to TRBD1 or TRBD2 (5 bases each). CDR3 length: 19 amino acids. Germline CDR1 and CDR2: SEHNR and FQNEAQ (reference sequence). Trimming pared 4 bases from V and 1 base from J, leaving 24 bases between. The CDR3 reads CASSSTLSGVGVGTDTQYF. The CDR3 region has the DNA TGTGCCAGCAGCTCCACGTTATCGGGCGTGGGGGTGGGCACAGATACGCAGTATTTT.

The chain employs TRBV10-1 and TRBJ2-2; no clear D gene. V was pared by 6 bases and J by 0 bases, with 8 bases between. CDR1 is WNHNN, CDR2 SYGVQD, per germline (reference sequence). The CDR3 contains 14 residues. CDR3 coding DNA: TGCGCCAGCAGCCAATTCGCGAACACCGGGGAGCTGTTTTTT. This translates into CASSQFANTGELFF.

The chain couples TRBV6-2 or TRBV6-3 to TRBJ2-2; D is unclear. The CDR3 is 16 residues long. V was pared by 0 bases and J by 0 bases, with 8 bases between. Germline CDR1 MNHEY, CDR2 SVGEGT. For the CDR3, the DNA is TGTGCCAGCAGTTACTCAAGGGTATCGAACACCGGGGAGCTGTTTTTT. Amino acids: CASSYSRVSNTGELFF.

The gene calls are TRBV10-2 and TRBJ2-3; 9 nucleotides match TRBD1. Trimming removed 3 bases from V and 6 bases from J; junction bases left unmatched: 7. Germline values: CDR1 WSHSY, CDR2 SAAADI. This CDR3 spans 15 amino acids. CDR3 DNA: TGCGCCAGCAGTGAAGGGACAGGGTACTGGGATACGCAGTATTTT. Translated, it gives CASSEGTGYWDTQYF.

The V gene is TRBV7-2, the J gene TRBJ2-3; no clear D. The germline V gene has CDR1 SGHTA and CDR2 FQGNSA. The V and J ends lost 6 bases and 5 bases respectively, with 18 bases between them. This CDR3 comprises 15 residues. CDR3 DNA sequence: TGTGCCAGCAGTCGAACCGGACCTACACAAGATACGCAGTATTTT. Translated, it gives CASSRTGPTQDTQYF.

This rearrangement joins TRBV9 to TRBJ1-2; TRBD1 aligns across 8 bases. J gave up 3 bases and V 3 bases, and 1 base lay outside the gene matches. The CDR3 totals 13 residues. CDR1 is SGDLS and CDR2 is YYNGEE in the germline V gene. In DNA form, the CDR3 reads TGTGCCAGCAGCGCCAGGGGGCACTATGGCTACACCTTC. Translating it yields CASSARGHYGYTF. Based on the CDR3 plus reference TRBV9 and TRBJ1-2, the full variable domain is DSGVTQTPKHLITATGQRVTLRCSPRSGDLSVYWYQQSLDQGLQFLIQYYNGEERAKGNILERFSAQQFPDLHSELNLSSLELGDSALYFCASSARGHYGYTFGSGTRLTVV.

This chain uses TRBV2 with TRBJ2-5; D is tentatively TRBD1 or TRBD2 (5 bases each). The CDR3 runs 19 residues. CDR1 and CDR2 from the germline V gene are SNHLY and FYNNEI. V lost 1 base and J 5 bases, leaving 26 bases between the germline ends. CDR3 amino acids: CASSEVTLGVPAKSETQYF. The CDR3 DNA reads as TGTGCCAGCAGTGAAGTTACGTTGGGGGTTCCGGCGAAGTCGGAGACCCAGTACTTC.

The rearrangement joins TRBV6-6 to TRBJ1-4; D gene ambiguous. This CDR3 spans 13 amino acids. CDR1 and CDR2 from the germline V gene are MNHNY and SVGAGI (reference sequence). The germline V and J ends were trimmed by 5 bases and 7 bases, with 11 bases remaining between them. The CDR3 here is CASSNTYGEKLFF. DNA for the CDR3: TGTGCCAGCAGTAACACCTATGGTGAAAAACTGTTTTTT.

This chain joins TRBV6-2 or TRBV6-3 and TRBJ2-1; 14 bases are shared with TRBD2. The junction had 14 bases not matched to a gene; V was cut back by 4 bases and J by 9 bases. This CDR3 contains 18 residues. The germline gives CDR1 MNHEY, CDR2 SVGEGT. The CDR3 nucleotides read TGTGCCAGCAGTTCAACGTCGGGACTAGCGGGGGCCCTCGGTGAGCAGTTCTTC. This translates into CASSSTSGLAGALGEQFF.

This chain uses TRBV4-1 with TRBJ1-5; a possible D gene is TRBD1 (5 bases). CDR3 length: 17 residues. Germline CDR1 MGHRA, CDR2 YSYEKL. V was shortened by 0 bases and J by 9 bases, with 21 bases between the two germline ends. The CDR3 sequence: CASSQDPRGTTEGPQHF. The CDR3 region has the DNA TGCGCCAGCAGCCAAGATCCGAGGGGAACCACGGAAGGGCCCCAGCATTTT.

The gene calls are TRBV6-4 and TRBJ2-3; 9 positions agree with TRBD2. This CDR3 region has 14 residues. V shed 7 bases and J 2 bases; nucleotides not matched to a gene: 4. Germline V gives CDR1 MRHNA, CDR2 SNTAGT. Here the CDR3 DNA reads TGTGCCAGCAATAGCGGGAGCGACACAGATACGCAGTATTTT. It is translated as CASNSGSDTDTQYF.

The CDR3 DNA sequence: TGTGCCAGCAAAACAGGACAGGGACTCTACGAGCAGTACTTC. Translation gives CASKTGQGLYEQYF. V is TRBV2 and J is TRBJ2-7; 8 bases are shared with TRBD1. The CDR3 is made up of 14 amino acids. J lost 3 bases, V lost 7 bases, and 8 bases had no gene match. Germline V gene sequence: CDR1 SNHLY, CDR2 FYNNEI.

The V gene is TRBV3-1 (or the pseudogene TRBV3-2), the J gene TRBJ2-7; D unclear. Trimming left V 4 bases short and J 5 bases short, with 15 bases between. From germline, CDR1 is LGHDT and CDR2 YNNKEL (reference sequence). CDR3 size: 14 residues. CDR3 in DNA: TGTGCCAGCAGCCCCAGGCGGATGGACCACGAGCAGTACTTC. Translated: CASSPRRMDHEQYF.

This chain joins TRBV28 and TRBJ1-6; 7 nucleotides align to TRBD1. Germline lookup yields CDR1 MDHEN and CDR2 SYDVKM. The junction had 8 bases not matched to a gene; V was cut back by 5 bases and J by 7 bases. This CDR3 has 15 residues. The CDR3 reads CASSPDRVQNSPLHF. CDR3 DNA sequence: TGTGCCAGCAGTCCCGACAGGGTCCAGAATTCACCCCTCCACTTT.

The gene calls are TRBV5-5 and TRBJ2-3; a possible D gene is TRBD1 (6 bases). Germline V gene sequence: CDR1 SGHKS, CDR2 YYEKEE (reference sequence). The length of the CDR3 is 16 residues. V dropped 6 bases and J dropped 3 bases, with 20 bases sitting between them. CDR3 loop: CASIDYWQGWTDTQYF. The CDR3 DNA sequence: TGTGCCAGCATTGACTACTGGCAGGGGTGGACAGATACGCAGTATTTT. Using reference TRBV5-5 and TRBJ2-3 for the parts outside the CDR3, the full variable domain is DAGVTQSPTHLIKTRGQQVTLRCSPISGHKSVSWYQQVLGQGPQFIFQYYEKEERGRGNFPDRFSARQFPNYSSELNVNALLLGDSALYLCASIDYWQGWTDTQYFGPGTRLTVL.

The rearrangement joins TRBV5-1 to TRBJ1-3; D unclear. This CDR3 region has 15 residues. Germline CDR1 SGHRS, CDR2 YFSETQ. With 1 base removed from V and 0 bases from J, the gap between germline ends came to 8 bases. As DNA, the CDR3 is TGCGCCAGCAGCTTGATGACAAGCTCTGGAAACACCATATATTTT. It yields the protein CASSLMTSSGNTIYF.

The chain employs TRBV3-1 (or the pseudogene TRBV3-2) and TRBJ1-5; D is ambiguous. Trimming stripped 3 bases from V and 6 bases from J, with 12 bases between. This CDR3 has 14 amino acids. The germline CDR1 and CDR2 sequences are LGHDT and YNNKEL (reference sequence). CDR3 residues: CASSQGIRGQPQHF. The CDR3 DNA follows: TGTGCCAGCAGCCAGGGGATCCGAGGTCAGCCCCAGCATTTT.

The V and J genes are TRBV5-6 and TRBJ1-2, with a weak D call TRBD1 (6 bases). CDR3 length: 15 residues. V was cut by 0 bases and J by 8 bases, with 17 bases left in between. Germline-derived CDR1 and CDR2 are SGHDT and YYEEEE. Written as DNA, the CDR3 is TGTGCCAGCAGCTTGGGTTGGGGGGCACCCCGGGGCTACACCTTC. Encoded protein: CASSLGWGAPRGYTF.

This sequence joins TRBV11-2 and TRBJ2-3, with TRBD2 matching over 11 bases. V lost 5 bases, J lost 3 bases, and 7 bases stayed unmatched. This CDR3 region has 16 residues. Per germline, CDR1 SGHAT and CDR2 FQNNGV. This CDR3 is CASSPLAGGPTDTQYF. DNA for the CDR3: TGTGCCAGCAGCCCATTAGCGGGGGGGCCAACAGATACGCAGTATTTT.

The chain combines TRBV4-3 with TRBJ2-5; D unresolved. This CDR3 spans 14 amino acids. Germline V gives CDR1 LGHNA, CDR2 YSLEER. V was pared by 1 base and J by 4 bases, with 10 bases between. DNA of the CDR3: TGCGCCAGCAGCCAAGGTCCGGTCTTAGAGACCCAGTACTTC. This gives the protein CASSQGPVLETQYF.

The chain carries TRBV7-2 and TRBJ1-6; perhaps TRBD1 as D (5 bases). Germline assignment: CDR1 SGHTA and CDR2 FQGNSA. CDR3 size: 17 residues. V was pared by 2 bases and J by 0 bases, with 11 bases between. The DNA for the CDR3 is TGTGCCAGCAGCTTAAGACAGACAAGCTCCTATAATTCACCCCTCCACTTT. Amino acid sequence: CASSLRQTSSYNSPLHF. Full variable domain (missing parts from reference TRBV7-2 and TRBJ1-6): GAGVSQSPSNKVTEKGKDVELRCDPISGHTALYWYRQSLGQGLEFLIYFQGNSAPDKSGLPSDRFSAERTGGSVSTLTIQRTQQEDSAVYLCASSLRQTSSYNSPLHFGNGTRLTVT.

CDR3 in amino acids: CASSLTGDRAYNEQFF. In DNA form, the CDR3 reads TGCGCCAGCAGCTTGACCGGGGACAGAGCCTACAATGAGCAGTTCTTC. V usage is TRBV5-1 and J usage is TRBJ2-1; 7 bases align to TRBD1. This CDR3 has 16 amino acids. The trim removed 1 base at V and 2 bases at J, leaving 6 bases unmatched. CDR1 is SGHRS, CDR2 YFSETQ, per germline.

The chain combines TRBV5-1 with TRBJ1-3; D unclear. The V and J ends lost 0 bases and 1 base respectively, with 8 bases between them. This CDR3 has 15 residues. Germline V lookup: CDR1 SGHRS, CDR2 YFSETQ. For the CDR3, the DNA is TGCGCCAGCAGCTTGGCATACAGTTCTGGAAACACCATATATTTT. It yields the protein CASSLAYSSGNTIYF.

J is TRBJ2-1 and V is TRBV28, with a possible D match to TRBD2 (6 bases). With 11 bases removed from V and 7 bases from J, the gap between germline ends came to 15 bases. The CDR3 spans 12 residues. In germline, CDR1 is MDHEN, CDR2 SYDVKM. CDR3 residues: CASGRGMNEQFF. CDR3 sequence (DNA): TGTGCCTCAGGGCGGGGAATGAATGAGCAGTTCTTC.

The rearrangement uses TRBV9 and TRBJ1-3; D might be TRBD1 (5 bases). The CDR3 covers 15 residues. Germline-derived CDR1 and CDR2 are SGDLS and YYNGEE. Trimming stripped 0 bases from V and 5 bases from J, with 12 bases between. CDR3 sequence reads: CASSVEGRPRNTIYF. DNA for the CDR3: TGTGCCAGCAGCGTAGAGGGGCGGCCGAGAAACACCATATATTTT.